One T cell receptor beta chain is described in this entry. This clonotype was counted a few times. What antigen it recognizes has not been identified. The input lacks base qualities; no much larger clone sits a single base away. Instrument used: Illumina HiSeq 1500. The public sequencing data were trimmed at Q25 with fastp and processed into clonotypes with MiXCR by TCRdb, which kept only in-frame beta chains. Each entry is one CDR3 protein sequence, shown with its most common DNA and genes. For this sample the table gives 650,000 to 900,000 distinct CDR3 sequences, of which just under 30% were detected only once. The ten largest clones represent approximately 14% of the sample. CDR1 and CDR2 are drawn from the germline V gene (reference sequence): MNHEY, SMNVEV. The CDR3, from cysteine to phenylalanine, totals 15 residues. The kept DNA is CDR3 alone, 45 bases in frame from the first base. Germline trimming: 6 bases from V, 6 bases from J; junction bases outside gene matches: 7.

These data come from a study of T cell repertoires in cytomegalovirus infection (dated by TCRdb to 2018 to 2020). With regard to the full study: Recently identified HLA-C-restricted CMV epitopes, whose presentation resists viral immunomodulation, were targeted by peptide stimulations together with well-studied HLA-B-restricted epitopes. The HLA type of each donor mattered for the analysis, because public TCR beta signatures pointed to carriage of CMV infection along with the matching HLA type. Study-wide conclusions, independent of this receptor: In the ex vivo response, HLA-C-restricted CMV-specific TCR beta clonotypes were dominant, and in two of eight donors the single most frequent clonotype came from this HLA-C-restricted group. In both this cohort and an independent cohort of 350 to 400 donors, the cumulative frequency of public TCR beta family members distinguished carriers of CMV infection plus the relevant HLA type.

This sample's treatment or condition label indicates: in vitro stimulation with specific CMV peptide epitopes to enrich CMV-specific T cells. This receptor was obtained from a human donor in good health (CMV status not recorded). Some clones in this sample may be carry-over from other donors' samples. Recombination joined TRBV27 with TRBJ2-1; 11 of the junction bases match TRBD2. The material was cultured CD8+ T cells from PBMCs, obtained from culture after CMV antigen stimulation. Here the CDR3 is given as CASRDPGLAVNEQFF. The DNA sequence is as follows: TGTGCCAGCAGGGATCCGGGACTAGCGGTCAATGAGCAGTTCTTC.